The rows below give T cell receptor beta chains drawn from one sample of a study of a mutant IDH1 vaccine in newly diagnosed glioma. The assay was immunoSEQ multiplex PCR, and TCRdb's table has in-frame clones only and misses some. Altogether about 55,000 clones are present, about 80% being singletons, with the ten largest covering roughly 6%. No antigen is known for these receptors. Source: PBMCs, taken from a glioma patient whose treatment included an IDH1 peptide vaccine. The receptors were gathered from a man between 35 and 55 years old with glioma. Each CDR3 is given with its conserved first and last residue. D genes are given only for firm matches. The size entry is marked missing in some rows and otherwise reads once, few, many or a size class.

clone size,V gene,D gene,J gene,CDR3 protein,CDR3 DNA
once,TRBV19,NA,TRBJ1-4,CASSILAGNEKLFF,TGTGCCAGTAGTATACTCGCGGGGAATGAAAAACTGTTTTTT
few,TRBV6-1,NA,TRBJ2-3,CASSDRLADTQYF,TGTGCCAGCAGTGATCGACTAGCAGATACGCAGTATTTT
NA,TRBV5-1,TRBD2,TRBJ2-3,CASSSRTGGPSTDTQYF,TGCGCCAGCAGCTCCCGGACGGGGGGGCCTAGCACAGATACGCAGTATTTT
NA,TRBV6-6,TRBD2,TRBJ2-3,CASRDSGGRDTQYF,TGTGCCAGCAGGGATAGCGGGGGGCGAGATACGCAGTATTTT
NA,TRBV20-1,NA,TRBJ2-5,CSARASQTQYF,TGCAGTGCTAGGGCCAGCCAGACCCAGTACTTC
NA,TRBV9,NA,TRBJ2-7,CASSVGGTTSYEQYF,TGTGCCAGCAGCGTAGGAGGTACGACCTCCTACGAGCAGTACTTC
NA,TRBV2,NA,TRBJ1-5,CASSEDTLSGTYNQPQHF,TGTGCCAGCAGTGAAGATACCCTGTCCGGGACGTATAATCAGCCCCAGCATTTT
NA,TRBV18,NA,TRBJ2-7,CASSPSSREEYF,TGTGCCAGCTCACCAAGTTCCAGGGAGGAGTACTTC
NA,TRBV6-5,TRBD1,TRBJ1-2,CASRLQGAEYGYTF,TGTGCCAGCAGACTACAGGGGGCGGAGTATGGCTACACCTTC
NA,TRBV30,NA,TRBJ1-3,CACTTMAGNTIYF,TGTGCCTGTACCACTATGGCTGGAAACACCATATATTTT
NA,TRBV5-5,NA,TRBJ1-1,CASSSWGRGPEAFF,TGTGCCAGCAGCTCTTGGGGGCGCGGCCCTGAAGCTTTCTTT
NA,TRBV5-4,NA,TRBJ1-3,CASSLGGTSGNTIYF,TGTGCCAGCAGCTTGGGAGGAACCTCTGGAAACACCATATATTTT
NA,TRBV9,NA,TRBJ2-2,CASSEHGQTNTGELFF,TGTGCCAGCAGCGAGCATGGACAGACGAACACCGGGGAGCTGTTTTTT
NA,TRBV7-2,NA,TRBJ1-5,CASSWPGNQPQHF,TGTGCCAGCAGTTGGCCCGGCAATCAGCCCCAGCATTTT
NA,TRBV4-1,NA,TRBJ1-1,CASSQVKQVNTEAFF,TGCGCCAGCAGCCAAGTAAAACAGGTGAACACTGAAGCTTTCTTT
NA,TRBV14,TRBD2,TRBJ2-3,CASSHLTSGGSTPHNTQYF,TGTGCCAGCAGCCACCTAACTAGCGGGGGGTCCACCCCACACAATACGCAGTATTTT
once,TRBV10-1,TRBD1,TRBJ2-7,CASSEPGQGKDEQYF,TGCGCCAGCAGTGAGCCCGGACAGGGAAAGGACGAGCAGTACTTC
few,TRBV19,NA,TRBJ1-2,CASRATGGRGYTF,TGTGCCAGTCGGGCGACAGGTGGACGGGGCTACACCTTC
few,TRBV5-1,TRBD2,TRBJ2-7,CASSFSGGAYEQYF,TGCGCCAGCAGCTTTTCCGGGGGGGCCTACGAGCAGTACTTC
NA,TRBV25-1,NA,TRBJ2-5,CASSARAGDQETQYF,TGTGCCAGCAGCGCTCGGGCAGGTGATCAAGAGACCCAGTACTTC
NA,TRBV5-1,TRBD1,TRBJ2-2,CASSFGTGRTGELFF,TGCGCCAGCAGCTTCGGGACAGGGAGAACCGGGGAGCTGTTTTTT
NA,TRBV19,NA,TRBJ2-1,CASRHREGGEQFF,TGTGCCAGTAGACACAGGGAGGGGGGGGAGCAGTTCTTC
NA,TRBV6-1,NA,TRBJ2-3,CASSEEWAGATDTQYF,TGTGCCAGCAGTGAAGAGTGGGCCGGGGCGACAGATACGCAGTATTTT
few,TRBV7-2,TRBD2,TRBJ2-2,CASSLYPSGGAGTGELFF,TGTGCCAGCAGCTTATATCCAAGCGGGGGGGCCGGAACCGGGGAGCTGTTTTTT
NA,TRBV5-1,NA,TRBJ2-1,CASSSRGGRDNEQFF,TGCGCCAGCAGCTCCAGAGGAGGTAGAGACAATGAGCAGTTCTTC
NA,TRBV27,NA,TRBJ2-1,CASRRAGSSYNEQFF,TGTGCCAGCCGGCGGGCGGGGAGCTCCTACAATGAGCAGTTCTTC
NA,TRBV6-5,TRBD1,TRBJ1-2,CASSSPGGPYGYTF,TGTGCCAGCAGTTCCCCAGGGGGTCCCTATGGCTACACCTTC
NA,TRBV5-6,TRBD2,TRBJ2-7,CASSWGGSDGKQYF,TGTGCCAGCAGCTGGGGGGGGTCTGACGGGAAGCAGTACTTC
few,TRBV7-2,NA,TRBJ2-3,CASTAYLDTQYF,TGTGCCAGCACCGCTTACCTAGATACGCAGTATTTT
once,TRBV6-5,NA,TRBJ1-5,CASRAGRVQPQHF,TGTGCCAGCCGTGCAGGGAGGGTGCAGCCCCAGCATTTT
NA,TRBV6-5,NA,TRBJ1-1,CASSYSGVSNTEAFF,TGTGCCAGCAGTTACTCGGGGGTTTCAAACACTGAAGCTTTCTTT
NA,TRBV7-2,TRBD2,TRBJ2-5,CASSLELAGGYQETQYF,TGTGCCAGCAGCTTAGAACTAGCGGGGGGTTACCAAGAGACCCAGTACTTC
NA,TRBV6-1,TRBD1,TRBJ2-3,CASSIRTGAGDTQYF,TGTGCCAGCAGTATCCGGACAGGGGCTGGAGATACGCAGTATTTT
NA,TRBV7-9,TRBD1,TRBJ1-1,CASSLNAGQGGAFF,TGTGCCAGCAGCTTAAATGCGGGACAGGGTGGCGCTTTCTTT
NA,TRBV19,NA,TRBJ2-2,CASRPENTGELFF,TGTGCCAGTAGACCAGAGAACACCGGGGAGCTGTTTTTT
NA,TRBV21-1,NA,TRBJ1-2,CASSSPQGGYGYTF,TGTGCCAGCAGCAGCCCACAGGGCGGCTATGGCTACACCTTC
NA,TRBV2,NA,TRBJ2-5,CASSEPSGQETQYF,TGTGCCAGCAGTGAACCTTCAGGGCAAGAGACCCAGTACTTC
NA,TRBV7-8,NA,TRBJ1-5,CASSAHGSRQPQHF,TGTGCCAGCAGCGCCCACGGAAGTCGGCAGCCCCAGCATTTT
few,TRBV20-1,NA,TRBJ1-1,CSARGGTEAFF,TGCAGTGCTAGAGGGGGCACTGAAGCTTTCTTT
NA,TRBV30,TRBD1,TRBJ1-2,CAWSVPGQGGYTF,TGTGCCTGGAGTGTCCCGGGACAGGGGGGCTACACCTTC
NA,TRBV30,TRBD2,TRBJ2-1,CAWRSGGASYNEQFF,TGTGCCTGGAGGAGCGGGGGGGCCTCCTACAATGAGCAGTTCTTC
NA,TRBV5-4,NA,TRBJ2-2,CASSLKGRSTGELFF,TGTGCCAGCAGCTTGAAGGGAAGATCGACCGGGGAGCTGTTTTTT
NA,TRBV5-4,NA,TRBJ2-7,CASSLAGRGYEQYF,TGTGCCAGCAGCTTGGCCGGCCGCGGCTACGAGCAGTACTTC
few,TRBV2,NA,TRBJ1-2,CASSRDNYYGYTF,TGTGCCAGCAGCCGGGACAATTACTATGGCTACACCTTC
NA,TRBV7-9,TRBD1,TRBJ1-1,CASSLAGQGGPEAFF,TGTGCCAGCAGCTTAGCGGGACAGGGGGGGCCTGAAGCTTTCTTT
NA,TRBV2,TRBD1,TRBJ2-3,CASDPTGARTDTQYF,TGTGCCAGCGACCCGACAGGGGCTCGCACAGATACGCAGTATTTT
NA,TRBV5-1,TRBD1,TRBJ1-5,CASSLRGQGNQPQHF,TGCGCCAGCAGCTTGAGAGGACAGGGCAATCAGCCCCAGCATTTT
NA,TRBV5-4,NA,TRBJ2-1,CASSLDGTNEQFF,TGTGCCAGCAGCTTGGATGGTACAAATGAGCAGTTCTTC